Listed here are 19 T cell receptor beta chains from one sample, sequenced in a study of blood T cell repertoires in COVID-19. TCRdb keeps only in-frame clones here, not all; method: immunoSEQ multiplex PCR. The repertoire holds 60,000 to 80,000 clones, with over 75% as singletons. The specimen sequenced was peripheral blood. Receptor source: a human donor in a cohort sampled during active COVID-19.

The V call is TRBV7-9, the J call TRBJ1-2, with D tentatively TRBD1 (5 bases). CDR1 and CDR2 (germline): SEHNR, FQNEAQ (reference sequence). The CDR3 extends over 11 amino acids. V lost 7 bases and J 4 bases, leaving 7 bases between the germline ends. In DNA form, the CDR3 reads TGTGCCAGCACCCAGGGCTATGGCTACACCTTC. Its translation: CASTQGYGYTF.

The chain recombines TRBV5-4 with TRBJ1-1, with no clear D. In germline, CDR1 is SGHNT, CDR2 YYREEE (reference sequence). The CDR3 spans 13 residues. Deletions cut 5 bases from V and 2 bases from J, with 10 bases between. The CDR3 DNA reads as TGTGCCAGCAGTGTTGATCTAAACACTGAAGCTTTCTTT. As protein: CASSVDLNTEAFF.

The V and J genes are TRBV7-2 and TRBJ2-5, with TRBD2 identical over 8 bases. V lost 0 bases and J lost 3; bases outside the gene matches: 3. Looked up from germline, CDR1 is SGHTA and CDR2 is FQGNSA. The CDR3 contains 15 residues. The CDR3, as DNA: TGTGCCAGCAGCTTAGCAGGACTAGCTAAAGAGACCCAGTACTTC. Its translation is CASSLAGLAKETQYF.

V and J are TRBV7-9 and TRBJ2-7; D is ambiguous. The CDR3 is 12 residues long. CDR1 SEHNR and CDR2 FQNEAQ come from the germline V gene (reference sequence). Trimming removed 3 bases at V and 3 bases at J, with 6 bases between. Written as DNA, the CDR3 is TGTGCCAGCAGCTTTGAGTACTACGAGCAGTACTTC. It encodes CASSFEYYEQYF.

The chain uses TRBV5-1 and TRBJ2-7; weak D call: TRBD1 (5 bases). This CDR3 is built from 14 residues. V lost 0 bases to trimming and J lost 5 bases, with 12 bases between them. Germline CDR1 and CDR2: SGHRS and YFSETQ. The CDR3 loop is CASSLVVGQDEQYF. As DNA, the CDR3 is TGCGCCAGCAGCTTGGTGGTGGGGCAGGACGAGCAGTACTTC. The whole variable domain, filled in from reference TRBV5-1 and TRBJ2-7, reads KAGVTQTPRYLIKTRGQQVTLSCSPISGHRSVSWYQQTPGQGLQFLFEYFSETQRNKGNFPGRFSGRQFSNSRSEMNVSTLELGDSALYLCASSLVVGQDEQYFGPGTRLTVT.

This chain joins TRBV27 and TRBJ2-7; possible D gene TRBD2, 6 bases. This CDR3 has 15 amino acids. Trimming cost V 4 bases and J 3 bases, with 16 bases left between them. Germline V gives CDR1 MNHEY, CDR2 SMNVEV (reference sequence). The CDR3 spells CASSSRGRLHYEQYF. In DNA form, the CDR3 reads TGTGCCAGCAGTTCCCGTGGGAGGCTTCACTACGAGCAGTACTTC.

The chain joins TRBV9 to TRBJ2-1; D is unclear. The V and J ends lost 4 bases and 5 bases respectively, with 4 bases between them. The CDR3 covers 11 residues. In germline, CDR1 is SGDLS, CDR2 YYNGEE. The CDR3 bases are TGTGCCAGCAGCCTCCACAATGAGCAGTTCTTC. Its translation: CASSLHNEQFF.

The V gene is TRBV11-1, the J gene TRBJ2-5; 9 bases agree with TRBD1. CDR3 length: 15 amino acids. Germline values: CDR1 SGHAT, CDR2 FQDESV (reference sequence). Trimming took 4 bases from V and 5 from J; bases not matched to a gene: 8. CDR3 region: CASSSDRGGAETQYF. In nucleotides, the CDR3 is TGTGCCAGCAGCTCCGACAGGGGGGGAGCGGAGACCCAGTACTTC.

This clone was seen a handful of times. This chain links TRBV15 with TRBJ1-2; D might be TRBD1 (5 bases). CDR1 and CDR2 from the germline V gene are LNHNV and YYDKDF (reference sequence). The CDR3 has 12 residues. Trimming shortened V by 2 bases and J by 6 bases, and 7 bases separated the two germline ends. CDR3 nucleotides: TGTGCCACCAGCAGAACAGGCGATGGCTACACCTTC. It codes for CATSRTGDGYTF.

The V and J genes are TRBV9 and TRBJ2-3, with TRBD2 matching 11 bases. CDR1 is SGDLS and CDR2 is YYNGEE in the germline V gene. V gave up 3 bases and J gave up 3 bases; unmatched junction bases: 9. CDR3 length: 17 amino acids. The CDR3 protein is CASSEGSGRVTTDTQYF. DNA of the CDR3: TGTGCCAGCAGCGAAGGTAGCGGGAGGGTTACGACAGATACGCAGTATTTT.

The chain is built from TRBV9 and TRBJ1-1, with TRBD1 matching over 8 bases. After removal of 4 bases from V and 5 bases from J, the junction contained 16 bases not matched to a gene. From germline, CDR1 is SGDLS and CDR2 YYNGEE. CDR3 length equals 17 residues. The CDR3 loop is CASSHSVLGQGWTEAFF. Here the CDR3 DNA reads TGTGCCAGCAGCCACTCCGTCCTCGGACAGGGTTGGACTGAAGCTTTCTTT.

The chain carries TRBV28 and TRBJ1-1; unclear D gene. V was clipped by 5 bases and J by 11 bases, with 18 bases between them. Germline-derived CDR1 and CDR2 are MDHEN and SYDVKM. There are 13 residues in the CDR3. Here the CDR3 reads CASSLYRSPRAFF. Here the CDR3 DNA reads TGTGCCAGCAGTCTATACCGGTCCCCCCGGGCTTTCTTT.

The rearrangement links TRBV25-1 to TRBJ2-1; D remains unclear. This CDR3 is 14 amino acids long. The germline V gene encodes CDR1 MGHDK and CDR2 SYGVNS. V was cut by 1 base and J by 8 bases, with 12 bases left in between. CDR3: CASSESRGEDEQFF. In DNA, the CDR3 is TGTGCCAGCAGTGAATCCCGAGGTGAGGATGAGCAGTTCTTC.

The chain joins TRBV11-2 to TRBJ1-2, with 8 nucleotides matching TRBD1. Unmatched junction bases numbered 4, after V lost 5 bases and J lost 2 bases. The CDR3 runs 14 residues. Germline V CDR1 and CDR2: SGHAT, FQNNGV. CDR3 sequence reads: CASSTRQGNYGYTF. Here the CDR3 DNA reads TGTGCCAGCAGCACCAGACAGGGGAACTATGGCTACACCTTC.

V usage is TRBV2 and J usage is TRBJ2-1, with 16 positions matching TRBD2. This CDR3 is 22 amino acids long. Unmatched junction bases numbered 13, after V lost 2 bases and J lost 0 bases. Germline CDR1 SNHLY, CDR2 FYNNEI. The CDR3 is CASSETQTGTSGRASSYNEQFF. CDR3 sequence (DNA): TGTGCCAGCAGTGAAACGCAAACCGGGACTAGCGGGAGGGCCAGCTCCTACAATGAGCAGTTCTTC.

The rearrangement uses TRBV6-5 and TRBJ1-1; 9 bases agree with TRBD1. Trimming took 7 bases from V and 4 from J; bases not matched to a gene: 7. There are 14 residues in the CDR3. Germline V gene lookup returns CDR1 MNHEY and CDR2 SVGAGI. The CDR3: CASMLQGALTEAFF. Here the CDR3 DNA reads TGTGCCAGCATGTTACAGGGGGCTCTCACTGAAGCTTTCTTT.

This clone was picked up one time. V usage is TRBV6-5 and J usage is TRBJ2-7; tentative D call: TRBD1 (6 bases). V lost 2 bases and J 4 bases, leaving 18 bases between the germline ends. In germline, CDR1 is MNHEY, CDR2 SVGAGI. CDR3 size: 16 residues. The CDR3 DNA sequence: TGTGCCAGCAGTTACGCGTTTAGGCAGGGGCGATACGAGCAGTACTTC. Translation: CASSYAFRQGRYEQYF.

The chain links TRBV28 to TRBJ1-3, with 12 nucleotides matching TRBD1. The junction had 5 bases not matched to a gene; V was cut back by 7 bases and J by 4 bases. CDR1 is MDHEN and CDR2 is SYDVKM in the germline V gene. The CDR3 totals 15 residues. The CDR3 loop is CASTPGQGAGNTIYF. CDR3 bases: TGTGCCAGCACTCCGGGACAGGGGGCGGGAAACACCATATATTTT. Full variable domain (rest looked up from reference TRBV28 and TRBJ1-3): DVKVTQSSRYLVKRTGEKVFLECVQDMDHENMFWYRQDPGLGLRLIYFSYDVKMKEKGDIPEGYSVSREKKERFSLILESASTNQTSMYLCASTPGQGAGNTIYFGEGSWLTVV.

The chain uses TRBV29-1 and TRBJ2-7, with D perhaps matching TRBD1 (5 bases). CDR3 length: 12 residues. CDR1 and CDR2 (germline): SQVTM, ANQGSEA. V shed 6 bases and J shed 2 bases, with 11 bases lying between them. For the CDR3, the DNA is TGCAGCGTAGCCACAGGAACCTACGAGCAGTACTTC. This codes for CSVATGTYEQYF.